Sequencing of this T cell receptor (beta chain) was carried out in a study of control samples from healthy donors and cancer patients. Clones were read by immunoSEQ multiplex PCR, and TCRdb kept only the in-frame ones, dropping some. Seen here are roughly 88,000 clones, 91% observed once, and the top ten hold 15% to 20%. This CDR3 spans 12 amino acids. The germline gives CDR1 ENHRY, CDR2 SYGVKD. V lost 10 bases and J 0 bases, leaving 6 bases between the germline ends. The J gene is TRBJ1-4, the V gene TRBV10-3, with D unclear. This TCR came from a man in his forties or fifties in good health. The sequencing input was blood. The CDR3 coding sequence is TGTGCCACGGGGACAACTAATGAAAAACTGTTTTTT. This sequence encodes CATGTTNEKLFF.